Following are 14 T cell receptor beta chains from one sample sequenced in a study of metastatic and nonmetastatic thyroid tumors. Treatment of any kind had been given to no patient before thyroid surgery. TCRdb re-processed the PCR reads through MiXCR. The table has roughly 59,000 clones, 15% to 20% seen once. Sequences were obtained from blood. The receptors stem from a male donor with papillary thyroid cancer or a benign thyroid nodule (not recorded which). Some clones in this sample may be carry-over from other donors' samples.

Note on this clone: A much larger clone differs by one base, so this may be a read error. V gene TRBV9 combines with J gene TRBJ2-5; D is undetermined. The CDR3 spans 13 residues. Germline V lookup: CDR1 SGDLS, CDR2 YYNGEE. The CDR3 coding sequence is TGTGCCAGCAGCGTTGGGCACCAAGAGACCAAGTACTTC. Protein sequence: CASSVGHQETKYF.

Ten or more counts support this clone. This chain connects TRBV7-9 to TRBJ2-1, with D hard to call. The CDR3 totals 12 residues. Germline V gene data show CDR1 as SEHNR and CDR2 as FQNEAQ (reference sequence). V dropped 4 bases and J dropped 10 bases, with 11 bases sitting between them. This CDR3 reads CASSYSVREQFF. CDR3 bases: TGTGCCAGCAGCTATTCTGTACGGGAGCAGTTCTTC.

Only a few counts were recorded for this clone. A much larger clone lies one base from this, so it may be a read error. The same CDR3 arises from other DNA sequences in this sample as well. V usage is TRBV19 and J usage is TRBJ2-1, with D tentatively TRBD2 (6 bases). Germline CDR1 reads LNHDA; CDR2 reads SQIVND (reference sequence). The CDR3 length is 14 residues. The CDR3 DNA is TGTGCCAGTAGTCTCTGGACTAATTACAATGAGCAGTTCTTT. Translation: CASSLWTNYNEQFF. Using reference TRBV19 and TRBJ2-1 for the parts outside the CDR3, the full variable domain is DGGITQSPKYLFRKEGQNVTLSCEQNLNHDAMYWYRQDPGQGLRLIYYSQIVNDFQKGDIAEGYSVSREKKESFPLTVTSAQKNPTAFYLCASSLWTNYNEQFFGPGTRLTVL.

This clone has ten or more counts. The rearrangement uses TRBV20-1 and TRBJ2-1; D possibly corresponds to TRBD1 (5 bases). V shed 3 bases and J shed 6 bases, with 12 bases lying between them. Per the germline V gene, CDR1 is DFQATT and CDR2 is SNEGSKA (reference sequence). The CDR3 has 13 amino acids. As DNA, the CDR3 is TGCAGTGCTAGTCCAGGGCTCGGCAATGAGCAGTTCTTC. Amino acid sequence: CSASPGLGNEQFF.

The CDR3 sequence: CASSLFTEVQFF. The CDR3 DNA reads as TGTGCCAGCAGCTTATTTACCGAGGTGCAGTTCTTC. This chain connects TRBV7-9 to TRBJ2-1; no clear D. Trimming took off 2 bases at V and 12 bases at J, with 11 bases between the two ends. The CDR3 is 12 residues long. Germline values: CDR1 SEHNR, CDR2 FQNEAQ (reference sequence).

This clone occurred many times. Written as DNA, the CDR3 is TGTGCCAGCAGCTCGATGGCTAGCGCCACGAGGCAGTATTTT. This sequence encodes CASSSMASATRQYF. The chain is built from TRBV7-9 and TRBJ2-3; D might be TRBD2 (6 bases). The CDR3 is made up of 14 amino acids. The germline V gene encodes CDR1 SEHNR and CDR2 FQNEAQ (reference sequence). Trimming removed 4 bases from V and 11 bases from J, with 19 bases in between.

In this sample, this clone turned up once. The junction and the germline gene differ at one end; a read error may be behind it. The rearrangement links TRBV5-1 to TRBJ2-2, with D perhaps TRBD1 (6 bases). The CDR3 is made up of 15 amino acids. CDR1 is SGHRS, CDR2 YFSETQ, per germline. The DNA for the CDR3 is TGCGCCAGCAGCTTGCGGGACATGGGAACCGGGGAGCTGTTCTTT. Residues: CASSLRDMGTGELFF. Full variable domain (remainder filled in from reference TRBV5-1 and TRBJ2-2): KAGVTQTPRYLIKTRGQQVTLSCSPISGHRSVSWYQQTPGQGLQFLFEYFSETQRNKGNFPGRFSGRQFSNSRSEMNVSTLELGDSALYLCASSLRDMGTGELFFGEGSRLTVL.

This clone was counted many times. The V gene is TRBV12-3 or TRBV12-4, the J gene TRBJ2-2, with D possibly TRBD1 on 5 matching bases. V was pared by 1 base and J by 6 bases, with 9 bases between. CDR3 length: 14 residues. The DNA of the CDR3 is TGTGCCAGCAGTTTAGTACCAGGGTCCGGGGAGCTGTTTTTT. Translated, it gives CASSLVPGSGELFF.

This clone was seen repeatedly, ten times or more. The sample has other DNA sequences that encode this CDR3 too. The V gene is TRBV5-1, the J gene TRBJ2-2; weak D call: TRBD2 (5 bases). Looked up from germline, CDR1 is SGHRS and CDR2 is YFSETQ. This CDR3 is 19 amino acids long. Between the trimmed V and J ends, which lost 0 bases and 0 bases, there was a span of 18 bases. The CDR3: CASSLGSNLPTTNTGELFF. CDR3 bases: TGCGCCAGCAGCTTGGGATCGAATCTCCCGACTACGAACACCGGGGAGCTGTTTTTT. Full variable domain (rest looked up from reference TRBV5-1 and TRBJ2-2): KAGVTQTPRYLIKTRGQQVTLSCSPISGHRSVSWYQQTPGQGLQFLFEYFSETQRNKGNFPGRFSGRQFSNSRSEMNVSTLELGDSALYLCASSLGSNLPTTNTGELFFGEGSRLTVL.

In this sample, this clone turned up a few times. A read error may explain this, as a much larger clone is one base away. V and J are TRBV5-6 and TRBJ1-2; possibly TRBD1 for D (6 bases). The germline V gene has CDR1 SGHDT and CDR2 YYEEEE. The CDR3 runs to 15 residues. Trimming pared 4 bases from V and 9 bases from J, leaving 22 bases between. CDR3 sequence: CASSPGMGAADCYTF. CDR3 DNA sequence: TGTGCCAGCAGCCCCGGCATGGGGGCGGCTGATTGCTACACCTTC.

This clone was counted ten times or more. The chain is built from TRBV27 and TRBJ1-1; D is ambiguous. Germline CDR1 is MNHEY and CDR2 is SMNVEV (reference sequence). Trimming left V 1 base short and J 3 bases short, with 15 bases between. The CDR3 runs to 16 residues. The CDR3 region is CASSLYKAGRDTEAFF. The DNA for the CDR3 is TGTGCCAGCAGTTTATATAAGGCGGGTCGGGACACTGAAGCTTTCTTT.

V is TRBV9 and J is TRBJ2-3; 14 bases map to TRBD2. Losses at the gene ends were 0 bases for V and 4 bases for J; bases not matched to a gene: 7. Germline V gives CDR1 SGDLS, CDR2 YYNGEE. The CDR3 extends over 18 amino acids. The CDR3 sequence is CASSVASTSGGEPDTQYF. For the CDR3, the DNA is TGTGCCAGCAGCGTAGCCTCGACTAGCGGGGGGGAACCAGATACGCAGTATTTT.

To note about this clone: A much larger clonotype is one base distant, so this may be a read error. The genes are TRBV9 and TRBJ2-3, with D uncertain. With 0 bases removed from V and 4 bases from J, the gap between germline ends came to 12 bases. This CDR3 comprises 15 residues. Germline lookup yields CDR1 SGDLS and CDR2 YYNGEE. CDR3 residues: CASSVGGGSSDTQYF. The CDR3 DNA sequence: TGTGCCAGCAGCGTAGGGGGTGGTAGCTCAGATACGCAGTATTTT.

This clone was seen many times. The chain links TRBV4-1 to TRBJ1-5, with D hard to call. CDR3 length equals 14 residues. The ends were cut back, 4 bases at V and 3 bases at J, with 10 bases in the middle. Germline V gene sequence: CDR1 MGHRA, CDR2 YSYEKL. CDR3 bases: TGCGCCAGCAGCCCGGGAGTGCTCAATCAGCCCCAGCATTTT. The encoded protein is CASSPGVLNQPQHF.